One sample yielded the 17 T cell receptor beta chains listed below, sequenced in a study of T cells in Graves' hyperthyroidism and ophthalmopathy. RNA transcripts served as the template for amplifying TCR beta CDR3 regions. Initially, a first-round RT-PCR of the TCR CDR3 employed the HTBI primer set. TCRdb called the multiplex PCR reads again in MiXCR, with one record for every CDR3 protein. The sample lists some 500,000 distinct CDR3 sequences, approximately 14% occurring once. Sample: blood. The origin of the receptors is a woman aged 18-29 years with Graves' hyperthyroidism.

This clonotype was recorded many times. The rearrangement uses TRBV30 and TRBJ2-7; perhaps D is TRBD1 or TRBD2 (5 bases each). Germline V gives CDR1 GTSNPN, CDR2 SVGIG (reference sequence). V was cut by 1 base and J by 4 bases, with 17 bases left in between. This CDR3 spans 15 amino acids. Written as DNA, the CDR3 is TGTGCCTGGAGTGAGGACTGGGGCAAGAGATACGAGCAGTACTTC. Encoded protein: CAWSEDWGKRYEQYF.

The table lists this clonotype with many counts. The chain recombines TRBV29-1 with TRBJ2-1, with 8 bases matching TRBD1. This CDR3 is 15 amino acids long. The germline CDR1 and CDR2 sequences are SQVTM and ANQGSEA. V lost 3 bases, J lost 8 bases, and 12 bases stayed unmatched. This CDR3 reads CSVEIQGASGDEQFF. The CDR3 DNA reads as TGCAGCGTTGAGATTCAGGGGGCAAGTGGGGATGAGCAGTTCTTC.

Comments on this clonotype: The CDR3 does not end in the conserved phenylalanine or tryptophan, so this is likely a read error. V and J are TRBV9 and TRBJ1-1; unclear D gene. The CDR3 contains 16 residues. Trimming left V 4 bases short and J 0 bases short, with 16 bases between. Germline loops: CDR1 SGDLS, CDR2 YYNGEE. The chain's CDR3 is CASSPSSFGLNTEAFL. CDR3 DNA: TGTGCCAGCAGCCCGAGCAGTTTCGGTCTGAACACTGAAGCTTTCCTT.

V and J are TRBV5-1 and TRBJ2-1; D may correspond to TRBD1 or TRBD2 (5 bases each). Per the germline V gene, CDR1 is SGHRS and CDR2 is YFSETQ. The CDR3 has 12 amino acids. Trimming pared 8 bases from V and 13 bases from J, leaving 19 bases between. For the CDR3, the DNA is TGCGCCAGTTATTCGACCGGGACGGGACAGTTCTTC. It encodes CASYSTGTGQFF.

This clonotype was detected many times. The J gene is TRBJ1-2, the V gene TRBV29-1, with 7 bases identical to TRBD1. Germline CDR1 and CDR2: SQVTM and ANQGSEA. Losses at the gene ends were 1 base for V and 4 bases for J; bases not matched to a gene: 21. This CDR3 region has 19 residues. The CDR3, as DNA: TGCAGCGTTGAAGGAGTGAGTTCCGAGAGACAGGGAAATCCCTATGGCTACACCTTC. Protein: CSVEGVSSERQGNPYGYTF.

The sample holds many counts of this clonotype. The chain uses TRBV5-8 and TRBJ2-1; tentative D call: TRBD2 (5 bases). Per the germline V gene, CDR1 is SGHTS and CDR2 is YDEGEE. The CDR3 runs 15 residues. Deletions cut 4 bases from V and 2 bases from J, with 13 bases between. This chain's CDR3 is CASSVDGMPYNEQFF. CDR3 nucleotide sequence: TGTGCCAGCAGCGTAGACGGGATGCCCTACAATGAGCAGTTCTTC.

This clonotype was counted ten times or more. The V gene is TRBV18, the J gene TRBJ2-3, with TRBD2 matching over 10 bases. V trimming: 6 bases; J trimming: 8 bases; junction bases outside the gene matches: 14. CDR3 length equals 16 residues. The germline V gene encodes CDR1 KGHSH and CDR2 LQKENI. Here the CDR3 reads CASSLGLAALTATQYF. DNA of the CDR3: TGTGCCAGCTCTCTCGGACTAGCGGCCCTAACGGCTACGCAGTATTTT.

This clonotype occurred many times. The chain employs TRBV24-1 and TRBJ2-1, with TRBD2 as a possible D gene (5 bases). CDR1 KGHDR and CDR2 SFDVKD come from the germline V gene. The CDR3 length is 15 residues. The germline V and J ends were trimmed by 2 bases and 0 bases, with 7 bases remaining between them. CDR3: CATSDSGSSYNEQFF. The DNA of the CDR3 is TGTGCCACCAGTGATTCGGGGAGCTCCTACAATGAGCAGTTCTTC.

This chain connects TRBV7-2 to TRBJ1-2; 7 bases map to TRBD1. Germline CDR1 is SGHTA and CDR2 is FQGNSA. The CDR3 has 15 residues. V dropped 1 base and J dropped 4; count of bases not matched to a gene: 6. CDR3 protein: CASSLGIRGGYGYTF. In DNA form, the CDR3 reads TGTGCCAGCAGCTTAGGGATCAGGGGGGGCTATGGCTACACCTTC.

The table lists this clonotype with a few counts. The CDR3 spells CASRDFLNTEAFF. The CDR3 bases are TGTGCCAGCAGAGACTTCTTGAACACTGAAGCTTTCTTT. V usage is TRBV27 and J usage is TRBJ1-1; no clear D. There are 13 residues in the CDR3. Trimming removed 6 bases at V and 0 bases at J, with 8 bases between. The germline V gene has CDR1 MNHEY and CDR2 SMNVEV (reference sequence).

The CDR3, as DNA: TGTGCCGCCCTGGGGGGACTAGCGGGGCCCACTCAAGAGACCCAGTACTTC. Translated: CAALGGLAGPTQETQYF. The chain employs TRBV27 and TRBJ2-5; TRBD2 agrees at 13 bases. This CDR3 spans 17 amino acids. Trimming at V came to 11 bases and at J to 2 bases, leaving 14 bases not matched to a gene. Per germline, CDR1 MNHEY and CDR2 SMNVEV (reference sequence).

This chain connects TRBV10-1 to TRBJ2-2; D gene ambiguous. Germline CDR1 and CDR2: WNHNN and SYGVQD (reference sequence). The length of the CDR3 is 16 residues. The V and J ends lost 1 base and 3 bases respectively, with 12 bases between them. The CDR3 bases are TGCGCCAGCAGTGAGTTCGTAGGGTCGGACACCGGGGAGCTGTTTTTT. This encodes CASSEFVGSDTGELFF.

This clonotype was counted many times. The J gene is TRBJ1-1, the V gene TRBV5-1; D is unclear. This CDR3 comprises 16 residues. Between the trimmed V and J ends, which lost 0 bases and 0 bases, there was a span of 12 bases. Germline V gene data show CDR1 as SGHRS and CDR2 as YFSETQ. CDR3 sequence (DNA): TGCGCCAGCAGCTTGGCCGTCGACGTTATGAACACTGAAGCTTTCTTT. This codes for CASSLAVDVMNTEAFF.

The chain has TRBV5-8 and TRBJ2-3; D uncertain. The CDR3 runs 14 residues. Looked up from germline, CDR1 is SGHTS and CDR2 is YDEGEE. V was cut by 0 bases and J by 7 bases, with 12 bases left in between. This CDR3 is CASSLVVGPNTQYF. CDR3 nucleotide sequence: TGTGCCAGCAGCTTGGTAGTAGGGCCAAATACGCAGTATTTT.

This clonotype was seen repeatedly, ten times or more. The rearrangement links TRBV6-2 or TRBV6-3 to TRBJ2-6; D not certain. Trimming cost V 0 bases and J 3 bases, with 0 bases left between them. Looked up from germline, CDR1 is MNHEY and CDR2 is SVGEGT. This CDR3 spans 13 amino acids. The CDR3 nucleotides are TGTGCCAGCAGTTACTCTGGGGCCAACGTCCTGACTTTC. This gives the protein CASSYSGANVLTF.

In this sample, this clonotype turned up many times. The chain combines TRBV5-1 with TRBJ2-1; unclear D gene. V lost 3 bases to trimming and J lost 6 bases, with 10 bases between them. Germline lookup yields CDR1 SGHRS and CDR2 YFSETQ. CDR3 length equals 13 residues. CDR3 loop: CASSSGRSNEQFF. The CDR3 nucleotides are TGCGCCAGCAGCTCCGGACGATCCAATGAGCAGTTCTTC.

As to this clonotype: Just one base apart from a much larger clone, this may be a read error. It is likely a read error, because the conserved phenylalanine at the end of the CDR3 is missing. This sequence joins TRBV4-1 and TRBJ2-7; 8 bases are a match to TRBD2. Germline assignment: CDR1 MGHRA and CDR2 YSYEKL. V was clipped by 3 bases and J by 1 base; unmatched bases: 8. The CDR3 covers 16 residues. The CDR3 bases are TGCGCCAGCAGCCAGAAGCCGACTAGCGAATCCTACGAGCAGTACTCC. It encodes CASSQKPTSESYEQYS.